What follows are 11 T cell receptor beta chains derived from one specimen sequenced in a study of T cell changes during pregnancy in multiple sclerosis. Libraries were prepared by immunoSEQ multiplex PCR; TCRdb keeps only in-frame clonotypes and omits some of them. The repertoire includes approximately 17,000 clones, nearly 96% of them detected once, and about 0.89% sits in the top ten. The sequencing here drew on peripheral blood, taken in the third trimester of pregnancy. These receptors originate from a female donor with multiple sclerosis, enrolled in a pregnancy study.

The chain employs TRBV7-6 and TRBJ1-1; D unclear. This CDR3 spans 15 amino acids. Germline V gene sequence: CDR1 SGHVS, CDR2 FNYEAQ. Trimming took off 0 bases at V and 5 bases at J, with 13 bases between the two ends. CDR3 protein: CASSLAPGGGTEAFF. The CDR3 coding sequence is TGTGCCAGCAGCTTAGCCCCGGGTGGTGGGACTGAAGCTTTCTTT.

The CDR3 here is CASSLKEGGGATQYF. DNA of the CDR3: TGTGCCAGCAGCTTAAAGGAGGGCGGGGGGGCAACCCAGTACTTC. The gene calls are TRBV7-2 and TRBJ2-5, with 9 bases fitting TRBD2. The CDR3 spans 15 residues. Trimming took 2 bases from V and 8 from J; bases not matched to a gene: 9. The germline V gene encodes CDR1 SGHTA and CDR2 FQGNSA.

This chain links TRBV7-5 with TRBJ2-7; TRBD2, as called in the table, went unchecked against the DNA. TRBV7-5 is annotated as a pseudogene. The CDR3 loop spans 15 amino acids. The CDR3: CVRSLGPGGRYEQYF. The CDR3 bases are TGTGTCAGAAGCTTAGGACCGGGCGGGAGGTACGAGCAGTACTTC.

This chain connects TRBV5-4 to TRBJ2-7; 7 nucleotides agree with TRBD2. CDR3 length: 16 residues. Germline V gene sequence: CDR1 SGHNT, CDR2 YYREEE (reference sequence). J was trimmed by 2 bases and V by 0 bases; bases with no gene match: 8. The DNA of the CDR3 is TGTGCCAGCAGCTTGGCCGGCGGACTAGTAACCTACGAGCAGTACTTC. Protein product: CASSLAGGLVTYEQYF. The variable domain in full, completed from reference TRBV5-4 and TRBJ2-7, reads ETGVTQSPTHLIKTRGQQVTLRCSSQSGHNTVSWYQQALGQGPQFIFQYYREEENGRGNFPPRFSGLQFPNYSSELNVNALELDDSALYLCASSLAGGLVTYEQYFGPGTRLTVT.

The V and J genes are TRBV6-6 and TRBJ2-7; TRBD2 agrees at 8 bases. The V and J ends lost 8 bases and 3 bases, in that order; junction bases with no gene match: 12. The CDR3 runs 15 residues. Per germline, CDR1 MNHNY and CDR2 SVGAGI (reference sequence). The CDR3 loop is CASGGGAGVLYEQYF. DNA of the CDR3: TGTGCCAGCGGGGGGGGAGCGGGAGTGCTCTACGAGCAGTACTTC.

The chain uses TRBV2 and TRBJ1-2; D gene ambiguous. V was shortened by 0 bases and J by 8 bases, with 4 bases between the two germline ends. The germline CDR1 and CDR2 sequences are SNHLY and FYNNEI. This CDR3 region has 11 residues. This chain's CDR3 is CASSEAGGYTF. The CDR3 DNA follows: TGTGCCAGCAGTGAAGCCGGGGGCTACACCTTC.

The rearrangement links TRBV6-1 to TRBJ2-6, with D hard to call. Looked up from germline, CDR1 is MNHNS and CDR2 is SASEGT. CDR3 length: 15 amino acids. Trimming removed 4 bases from V and 4 bases from J, with 11 bases in between. The CDR3 spells CASSAKPAGANVLTF. DNA for the CDR3: TGTGCCAGCAGTGCAAAGCCTGCGGGGGCCAACGTCCTGACTTTC.

The chain joins TRBV19 to TRBJ1-2, with D maybe TRBD1 (6 bases). CDR3 length: 13 residues. Germline loops: CDR1 LNHDA, CDR2 SQIVND (reference sequence). Trimming took off 10 bases at V and 2 bases at J, with 14 bases between the two ends. The CDR3, as DNA: TGTGCCACTAAGGGGGGGGTCAACTATGGCTACACCTTC. Translating gives CATKGGVNYGYTF.

V usage is TRBV30 and J usage is TRBJ1-3; D might be TRBD1 (6 bases). Germline lookup yields CDR1 GTSNPN and CDR2 SVGIG (reference sequence). The V and J ends lost 2 bases and 4 bases respectively, with 15 bases between them. The CDR3 is made up of 15 amino acids. The DNA for the CDR3 is TGTGCCTGGAGTACCGGGACAATTTTAGGAAACACCATATATTTT. This translates into CAWSTGTILGNTIYF.

This sequence joins TRBV7-9 and TRBJ1-2, with 10 positions matching TRBD1. V was pared by 6 bases and J by 2 bases, with 6 bases of the junction left unmatched. The CDR3 sequence is 15 residues long. The germline gives CDR1 SEHNR, CDR2 FQNEAQ (reference sequence). CDR3 amino acids: CASRPPGQGNYGYTF. CDR3 bases: TGTGCCAGCAGACCTCCGGGACAGGGGAACTATGGCTACACCTTC.

The rearrangement uses TRBV6-1 and TRBJ2-7, with D possibly being TRBD1 (5 bases). The V end was cut by 7 bases, the J end by 0 bases, with 10 bases between. CDR1 is MNHNS, CDR2 SASEGT, per germline. This CDR3 spans 13 amino acids. The CDR3 loop is CASNQGFSYEQYF. In nucleotides, the CDR3 is TGTGCCAGCAACCAGGGCTTCTCCTACGAGCAGTACTTC.